This entry lists 13 T cell receptor beta chains sequenced from one sample in a study of blood T cells in healthy people across ages. A second PCR, run for about 7 to 12 cycles, used a sample-barcoded 5' primer plus a J-beta primer mix. TCRdb used MiXCR to reprocess the 5' RACE reads, holding one entry per CDR3 protein. The repertoire includes approximately 800,000 distinct CDR3 sequences, about 26% of them detected once, and about 3% sits in the top ten. These data were also filed under a second study, of T cells of mothers and their children.

The sample comprised blood. These receptors were collected from a boy aged 5-17 years in good health.

The CDR3 region has the DNA TGTGCTAGTGGTTTGGCCGGGACAGGGGGCTTGCAGCCCCAGCATTTT. Translation: CASGLAGTGGLQPQHF. V usage is TRBV12-5 and J usage is TRBJ1-5; 12 positions agree with TRBD1. V dropped 1 base and J dropped 7; count of bases not matched to a gene: 5. The CDR3 has 16 amino acids. Per germline, CDR1 LGHNT and CDR2 FRNRAP.

The chain employs TRBV29-1 and TRBJ1-1; D gene unclear. Trimming cost V 4 bases and J 1 base, with 4 bases left between them. Germline CDR1 SQVTM, CDR2 ANQGSEA. This CDR3 has 11 residues. The DNA of the CDR3 is TGCAGCGTTGCTGCGAACACTGAAGCTTTCTTT. Translation: CSVAANTEAFF.

This rearrangement joins TRBV2 to TRBJ2-1; 12 bases map to TRBD2. Germline V CDR1 and CDR2: SNHLY, FYNNEI. This CDR3 comprises 18 residues. After removal of 3 bases from V and 0 bases from J, the junction contained 6 bases not matched to a gene. In DNA form, the CDR3 reads TGTGCCAGCAGTGAGCGGCTAGCGGGGGGGAGCTCCTACAATGAGCAGTTCTTC. Translating gives CASSERLAGGSSYNEQFF.

V usage is TRBV29-1 and J usage is TRBJ1-2; 10 bases match TRBD1. This CDR3 is 12 amino acids long. The trim removed 2 bases at V and 7 bases at J, leaving 1 base unmatched. Germline V gene lookup returns CDR1 SQVTM and CDR2 ANQGSEA. DNA for the CDR3: TGCAGCGTTGAAAGGACAGGGGGTGGCTACACCTTC. As protein: CSVERTGGGYTF.

The CDR3 protein is CASSQDFSLFF. The CDR3 coding sequence is TGTGCCAGCAGCCAAGACTTCTCCCTGTTTTTT. J is TRBJ1-4 and V is TRBV3-1; no clear D. Trimming stripped 0 bases from V and 14 bases from J, with 7 bases between. This CDR3 has 11 amino acids. Germline lookup yields CDR1 LGHDT and CDR2 YNNKEL (reference sequence).

This clonotype was detected only once. Sequence at one end of the junction differs from germline and may be a read error. This chain uses TRBV5-5 with TRBJ2-1; 16 bases agree with TRBD2. The CDR3 runs 18 residues. The germline CDR1 and CDR2 sequences are SGHKS and YYEKEE (reference sequence). Written as DNA, the CDR3 is TGTGCCAGCAGGTGGGGACTAGCGGGGGGGAGCTCCTACGATGAGCAGTTCTTC. Its protein is CASRWGLAGGSSYDEQFF.

This clonotype was observed a handful of times. V gene TRBV7-9 combines with J gene TRBJ2-5, with 7 positions matching TRBD2. The CDR3 contains 15 residues. After removal of 5 bases from V and 0 bases from J, the junction contained 6 bases not matched to a gene. From germline, CDR1 is SEHNR and CDR2 FQNEAQ (reference sequence). The CDR3 sequence: CASSPRGKDQETQYF. The DNA for the CDR3 is TGTGCCAGCAGCCCGCGGGGGAAGGACCAAGAGACCCAGTACTTC.

The V and J genes are TRBV24-1 and TRBJ2-1, with 7 bases lining up with TRBD1. Trimming removed 5 bases from V and 3 bases from J; junction bases left unmatched: 6. The germline V gene has CDR1 KGHDR and CDR2 SFDVKD. CDR3 length: 15 residues. CDR3 loop: CATSVPGQYYNEQFF. The CDR3 DNA sequence: TGTGCCACCAGTGTCCCGGGACAGTACTACAATGAGCAGTTCTTC.

In DNA form, the CDR3 reads TGCAGTGGCGGGGCGGGGGTAGGAGAGACCCAGTACTTC. It yields the protein CSGGAGVGETQYF. The V gene is TRBV20-1, the J gene TRBJ2-5; 7 nucleotides align to TRBD2. V lost 7 bases, J lost 4 bases, and 9 bases stayed unmatched. From germline, CDR1 is DFQATT and CDR2 SNEGSKA (reference sequence). The CDR3 loop spans 13 amino acids.

This sequence joins TRBV20-1 and TRBJ2-5; tentative D call: TRBD2 (6 bases). The CDR3 covers 15 residues. Per germline, CDR1 DFQATT and CDR2 SNEGSKA (reference sequence). V was pared by 6 bases and J by 1 base, with 18 bases between. The CDR3: CSAGGVPGPQETQYF. CDR3 DNA: TGCAGTGCCGGAGGGGTACCAGGCCCCCAAGAGACCCAGTACTTC.

The chain has TRBV20-1 and TRBJ2-5; TRBD1 agrees at 8 bases. Gene TRBJ2-7 matches the end of the DNA better, so the J call may be wrong. Germline CDR1 and CDR2: DFQATT and SNEGSKA (reference sequence). The CDR3 is made up of 12 amino acids. The CDR3 reads CSASNRGVEQYF. CDR3 bases: TGCAGTGCTAGCAACAGGGGGGTCGAGCAGTACTTC.

This clonotype occurred a few times. This rearrangement joins TRBV28 to TRBJ2-5; possible D gene TRBD2, 5 bases. The CDR3 spans 15 residues. The V and J ends lost 7 bases and 5 bases respectively, with 20 bases between them. Germline V gene data show CDR1 as MDHEN and CDR2 as SYDVKM. The CDR3 loop reads CASTTAGRVYETQYF. CDR3 nucleotides: TGTGCCAGCACCACCGCTGGGCGGGTTTACGAGACCCAGTACTTC.

In DNA form, the CDR3 reads TGTGCCAGCAGTTTAGCCGGTAAAGCGGGAGACACAGATACGCAGTATTTT. It is translated as CASSLAGKAGDTDTQYF. The chain couples TRBV12-3 or TRBV12-4 to TRBJ2-3, with 8 bases matching TRBD2. J gave up 2 bases and V 0 bases, and 7 bases lay outside the gene matches. This CDR3 is 17 amino acids long.